The present T cell receptor (beta chain) was sequenced within a study of OX40 agonist ivuxolimab in advanced cancers. Study-level background: An agonistic anti-OX40 (CD134) antibody, ivuxolimab, was used to treat the patients. The dose of intravenous ivuxolimab that patients received every 2 weeks ranged from 0.01 to 10 mg/kg. Around 40% of patients had received prior checkpoint inhibitor therapy.

Sequenced by immunoSEQ multiplex PCR; TCRdb stores in-frame clones only, minus some. The table has about 59,000 clones, about 90% seen once; the top ten hold approximately 0.39%. The CDR3 contains 15 residues. V shed 2 bases, J shed 8 bases, and the junction held 9 bases outside the gene matches. Germline V gives CDR1 MNHEY, CDR2 SVGAGI. The material was CD4+ or CD8+ T cells sorted from blood, obtained in a trial of the OX40 agonist ivuxolimab. The source is an adult with an advanced solid tumor such as melanoma, head and neck, liver or kidney cancer. The chain carries TRBV6-5 and TRBJ1-3; 7 bases map to TRBD1. The CDR3 reads CASSYTTGEGHTIYF. The CDR3 DNA sequence: TGTGCCAGCAGTTACACCACAGGGGAAGGTCACACCATATATTTT.